The text below deals with one T cell receptor beta chain. This entry is derived from a study of CD8 T cells in Susac syndrome. Trimming removed 1 base from V and 3 bases from J, with 4 bases in between. Looked up from germline, CDR1 is LGHNT and CDR2 is FRNRAP. This CDR3 comprises 13 residues. Random hexamers primed reverse transcription of about 0.5 to 1 ug RNA. It was immunoSEQ multiplex PCR that amplified TCR beta CDR3 across 54 Vbeta and 13 Jbeta. Each CDR3 protein gets one entry after TCRdb re-called the immunoSEQ multiplex PCR reads with MiXCR. The sample records 250,000 to 350,000 distinct CDR3 sequences, under 95% being singletons.

This TCR was recovered from a human donor with multiple sclerosis. The specimen sequenced was CD4+ T cells from PBMCs. The chain carries TRBV12-5 and TRBJ1-5; D remains unclear. CDR3 nucleotide sequence: TGTGCTAGTGGTTTGGAACCCAATCAGCCCCAGCATTTT. It translates to CASGLEPNQPQHF.